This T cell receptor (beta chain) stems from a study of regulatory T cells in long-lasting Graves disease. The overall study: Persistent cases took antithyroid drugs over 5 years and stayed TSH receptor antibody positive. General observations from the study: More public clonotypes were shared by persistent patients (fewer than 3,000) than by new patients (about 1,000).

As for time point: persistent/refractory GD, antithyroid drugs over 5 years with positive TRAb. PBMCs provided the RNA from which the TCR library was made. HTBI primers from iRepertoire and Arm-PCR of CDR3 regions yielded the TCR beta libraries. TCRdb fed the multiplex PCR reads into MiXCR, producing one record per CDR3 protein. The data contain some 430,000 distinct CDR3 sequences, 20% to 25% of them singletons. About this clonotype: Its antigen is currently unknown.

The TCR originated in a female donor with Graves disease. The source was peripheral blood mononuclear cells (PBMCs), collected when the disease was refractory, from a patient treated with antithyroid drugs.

CDR3 nucleotide sequence: TGTGCCAGCAGCTCGACCCGGATGGTAGACCGGGAGCAGTTCTTC. Translating it yields CASSSTRMVDREQFF. The rearrangement uses TRBV7-2 and TRBJ2-1; no firm D call. Trimming stripped 4 bases from V and 10 bases from J, with 20 bases between. CDR1 is SGHTA, CDR2 FQGNSA, per germline. This CDR3 has 15 residues.